Presented here are 25 T cell receptor beta chains from one specimen sequenced in a study of blood T cell repertoires in COVID-19. Repertoires were generated with immunoSEQ multiplex PCR, while TCRdb's copy carries only in-frame clones and drops some. The sample contains around 180,000 clones, 88% of which appear only once. Material: peripheral blood. These receptors came from a human donor in a cohort sampled during active COVID-19.

This clone was observed a single time. The chain couples TRBV11-2 to TRBJ2-1, with 7 bases lining up with TRBD1. The V gene's germline CDR1 is SGHAT and CDR2 FQNNGV. The CDR3 has 16 amino acids. J gave up 6 bases and V 4 bases, and 12 bases lay outside the gene matches. The CDR3 here is CASSSSRQGQGNEQFF. In nucleotides, the CDR3 is TGTGCCAGCAGCTCTTCCCGACAGGGCCAGGGCAATGAGCAGTTCTTC.

The chain employs TRBV6-1 and TRBJ2-7, with TRBD2 matching 11 bases. The CDR3 is made up of 14 amino acids. V dropped 1 base and J dropped 5; count of bases not matched to a gene: 1. Germline values: CDR1 MNHNS, CDR2 SASEGT. The CDR3 loop is CASSEGLAGNEQYF. DNA of the CDR3: TGTGCCAGCAGTGAAGGACTAGCGGGGAACGAGCAGTACTTC.

The rearrangement links TRBV6-5 to TRBJ1-2; TRBD1 might be the D (5 bases). Trimming cost V 1 base and J 5 bases, with 8 bases left between them. CDR1 and CDR2 from the germline V gene are MNHEY and SVGAGI. The CDR3 spans 13 residues. CDR3: CASSYLAGYGYTF. DNA for the CDR3: TGTGCCAGCAGTTACTTGGCAGGGTATGGCTACACCTTC.

DNA of the CDR3: TGTGCCAGCAGCCAAGTCAGGAACACTGAAGCTTTCTTT. It specifies CASSQVRNTEAFF. This chain links TRBV3-1 (or the pseudogene TRBV3-2) with TRBJ1-1; D ambiguous. Germline V CDR1 and CDR2: LGHDT, YNNKEL (reference sequence). There are 13 residues in the CDR3. Trimming took off 1 base at V and 1 base at J, with 4 bases between the two ends.

This chain links TRBV9 with TRBJ2-7, with 7 bases that match TRBD1. CDR3 length: 17 residues. The germline V gene encodes CDR1 SGDLS and CDR2 YYNGEE. The ends lost 3 bases at V and 7 bases at J; junction bases unmatched: 19. As DNA, the CDR3 is TGTGCCAGCAGCGGCAGTAGTTCTGCAGGGGGTATTGGGGAGCAGTACTTC. Its translation: CASSGSSSAGGIGEQYF.

The genes are TRBV5-1 and TRBJ1-6, with D uncertain. The CDR3 loop spans 16 amino acids. CDR1 and CDR2 (germline): SGHRS, YFSETQ. Deletions cut 5 bases from V and 0 bases from J, with 12 bases between. Written as DNA, the CDR3 is TGCGCCAGCAGAAACAGTCAGAGCTCCTATAATTCACCCCTCCACTTT. Translation: CASRNSQSSYNSPLHF.

The gene calls are TRBV28 and TRBJ2-6; D is perhaps TRBD1 (6 bases). V lost 5 bases, J lost 4 bases, and 12 bases lay in between. This CDR3 comprises 15 residues. Germline CDR1 MDHEN, CDR2 SYDVKM. CDR3 in DNA: TGTGCCAGCAGTCCCACAGGGAACGGGGCCAACGTCCTGACTTTC. As protein: CASSPTGNGANVLTF. The complete variable domain, with remaining parts taken from reference TRBV28 and TRBJ2-6, reads DVKVTQSSRYLVKRTGEKVFLECVQDMDHENMFWYRQDPGLGLRLIYFSYDVKMKEKGDIPEGYSVSREKKERFSLILESASTNQTSMYLCASSPTGNGANVLTFGAGSRLTVL.

The chain has TRBV3-1 (or the pseudogene TRBV3-2) and TRBJ1-2; D gene unclear. This CDR3 is built from 12 residues. The germline V gene encodes CDR1 LGHDT and CDR2 YNNKEL (reference sequence). Trimming removed 4 bases from V and 8 bases from J, with 11 bases in between. Written as DNA, the CDR3 is TGTGCCAGCAGCCCCGCCGGGGTCGGCTACACCTTC. Translation gives CASSPAGVGYTF.

V is TRBV11-1 and J is TRBJ2-5; TRBD2 agrees at 14 bases. The length of the CDR3 is 15 residues. V trimming: 5 bases; J trimming: 3 bases; junction bases outside the gene matches: 2. The germline V gene has CDR1 SGHAT and CDR2 FQDESV (reference sequence). The CDR3, as DNA: TGTGCCAGCAGCCGGGGACTAGCGGGAGAAGAGACCCAGTACTTC. It yields the protein CASSRGLAGEETQYF.

V gene TRBV20-1 combines with J gene TRBJ1-1; D gene unclear. The germline CDR1 and CDR2 sequences are DFQATT and SNEGSKA (reference sequence). Between the trimmed V and J ends, which lost 3 bases and 0 bases, there was a span of 5 bases. This CDR3 is 12 amino acids long. The CDR3 here is CSASRVNTEAFF. CDR3 coding DNA: TGCAGTGCTAGTCGGGTGAACACTGAAGCTTTCTTT.

This chain links TRBV5-4 with TRBJ2-3; maybe TRBD2 (5 bases). Germline V gives CDR1 SGHNT, CDR2 YYREEE (reference sequence). V was shortened by 1 base and J by 2 bases, with 20 bases between the two germline ends. The CDR3 is 18 amino acids. The chain's CDR3 is CASSLLVAAEPPTDTQYF. CDR3 in DNA: TGTGCCAGCAGCTTGCTAGTGGCAGCGGAGCCCCCCACAGATACGCAGTATTTT.

The chain has TRBV5-1 and TRBJ2-7, with 8 bases lining up with TRBD2. Germline V lookup: CDR1 SGHRS, CDR2 YFSETQ. This CDR3 comprises 15 residues. V was clipped by 0 bases and J by 3 bases; unmatched bases: 5. The CDR3, as DNA: TGCGCCAGCAGCTTGGAGCGGGGGCGAAGCTACGAGCAGTACTTC. It encodes CASSLERGRSYEQYF.

The chain uses TRBV18 and TRBJ2-1, with TRBD1 matching over 8 bases. Germline lookup yields CDR1 KGHSH and CDR2 LQKENI. This CDR3 has 14 residues. The V segment lost 3 bases and the J segment 7 bases; nucleotides outside the gene matches: 5. The CDR3: CASSPRTGKNEQFF. The CDR3 bases are TGTGCCAGCTCACCCAGGACAGGGAAGAATGAGCAGTTCTTC.

This clone turned up a few times. This chain links TRBV12-5 with TRBJ1-5, with TRBD1 matching 7 bases. Looked up from germline, CDR1 is LGHNT and CDR2 is FRNRAP. J was trimmed by 5 bases and V by 5 bases; bases with no gene match: 3. This CDR3 is built from 13 residues. CDR3 protein: CASGPGGHQPQHF. DNA for the CDR3: TGTGCTAGTGGTCCAGGGGGGCATCAGCCCCAGCATTTT. Complete variable domain (other parts from reference TRBV12-5 and TRBJ1-5): DARVTQTPRHKVTEMGQEVTMRCQPILGHNTVFWYRQTMMQGLELLAYFRNRAPLDDSGMPKDRFSAEMPDATLATLKIQPSEPRDSAVYFCASGPGGHQPQHFGDGTRLSIL.

This chain joins TRBV5-8 and TRBJ1-2, with 7 bases that match TRBD1. This CDR3 is 16 amino acids long. Unmatched junction bases numbered 9, after V lost 1 base and J lost 3 bases. Germline V gives CDR1 SGHTS, CDR2 YDEGEE. The CDR3 reads CASSLNEGGWDYGYTF. CDR3 in DNA: TGTGCCAGCAGCTTGAACGAAGGGGGCTGGGACTATGGCTACACCTTC.

This sequence joins TRBV6-2 or TRBV6-3 and TRBJ2-1; D is perhaps TRBD2 (6 bases). This CDR3 region has 15 residues. CDR1 and CDR2 from the germline V gene are MNHEY and SVGEGT. V was trimmed by 2 bases and J by 0 bases, leaving 8 bases between them. The CDR3 sequence: CASSYGTPSYNEQFF. The CDR3 nucleotides are TGTGCCAGCAGTTACGGGACTCCCTCCTACAATGAGCAGTTCTTC.

Of note for this clone: Distinct nucleotide sequences in the sample also encode this CDR3. The V gene is TRBV19, the J gene TRBJ1-5; D gene ambiguous. Germline V gives CDR1 LNHDA, CDR2 SQIVND (reference sequence). The CDR3 runs to 13 residues. Trimming left V 4 bases short and J 4 bases short, with 8 bases between. The CDR3 spells CASSKGGNQPQHF. Written as DNA, the CDR3 is TGTGCCAGTAGTAAGGGAGGAAATCAGCCCCAGCATTTT.

This chain uses TRBV10-3 with TRBJ2-7; tentatively, D is TRBD2 (6 bases). CDR1 and CDR2 from the germline V gene are ENHRY and SYGVKD. This CDR3 region has 12 residues. The V gene lost 4 bases and the J gene lost 12 bases, with 16 bases spanning the gap. This CDR3 reads CAISARDGLGYF. Here the CDR3 DNA reads TGTGCCATCAGTGCGCGGGACGGCTTAGGGTACTTC.

As DNA, the CDR3 is TGTGCCAGCAGCTCGACAGGGCGTAGCAATCAGCCCCAGCATTTT. Translated: CASSSTGRSNQPQHF. V is TRBV7-2 and J is TRBJ1-5, with 7 bases identical to TRBD1. Per germline, CDR1 SGHTA and CDR2 FQGNSA. The CDR3 extends over 15 amino acids. Trimming cost V 4 bases and J 0 bases; bases outside gene matches: 3.

This rearrangement joins TRBV2 to TRBJ2-7; TRBD2 matches 9 bases. This CDR3 is 13 amino acids long. Germline CDR1 SNHLY, CDR2 FYNNEI. The V and J ends lost 6 bases and 6 bases, in that order; junction bases with no gene match: 6. The CDR3 DNA is TGTGCCAGCAGGACTAGCGGCCCAAGCGAGCAGTACTTC. It yields the protein CASRTSGPSEQYF.

The rearrangement joins TRBV5-1 to TRBJ1-3, with a tentative D call TRBD1 (6 bases). V was cut by 5 bases and J by 3 bases, with 12 bases left in between. Per the germline V gene, CDR1 is SGHRS and CDR2 is YFSETQ. The CDR3 sequence is 14 residues long. The CDR3 reads CASRQRQDGNTIYF. CDR3 coding DNA: TGCGCCAGCAGGCAACGACAGGATGGAAACACCATATATTTT.

The V call is TRBV5-4, the J call TRBJ2-7; 7 bases are shared with TRBD2. Trimming cost V 4 bases and J 3 bases; bases outside gene matches: 7. Germline V gene sequence: CDR1 SGHNT, CDR2 YYREEE (reference sequence). This CDR3 has 14 amino acids. CDR3 amino acids: CASSVAGRDYEQYF. For the CDR3, the DNA is TGTGCCAGCAGCGTTGCAGGGAGGGACTACGAGCAGTACTTC. The full variable domain, its missing parts supplied by reference TRBV5-4 and TRBJ2-7, is ETGVTQSPTHLIKTRGQQVTLRCSSQSGHNTVSWYQQALGQGPQFIFQYYREEENGRGNFPPRFSGLQFPNYSSELNVNALELDDSALYLCASSVAGRDYEQYFGPGTRLTVT.

V gene TRBV4-1 combines with J gene TRBJ1-1, with a possible D match to TRBD1 (6 bases). CDR3 length equals 16 residues. Deletions cut 3 bases from V and 1 base from J, with 15 bases between. Germline V gene data show CDR1 as MGHRA and CDR2 as YSYEKL. The CDR3 sequence: CASSQIENRANTEAFF. For the CDR3, the DNA is TGCGCCAGCAGCCAGATTGAAAACAGGGCGAACACTGAAGCTTTCTTT.

The chain links TRBV5-1 to TRBJ2-1; possible D gene TRBD1, 6 bases. Trimming took off 0 bases at V and 8 bases at J, with 15 bases between the two ends. The length of the CDR3 is 15 residues. CDR1 SGHRS and CDR2 YFSETQ come from the germline V gene. CDR3 DNA: TGCGCCAGCAGCTTGGCAGGGGCGCAGGGACATGAGCAGTTCTTC. It translates to CASSLAGAQGHEQFF.

The rearrangement joins TRBV6-1 to TRBJ2-3; 10 bases match TRBD1. Per the germline V gene, CDR1 is MNHNS and CDR2 is SASEGT. J gave up 2 bases and V 8 bases, and 1 base lay outside the gene matches. The CDR3 runs 13 residues. The CDR3 sequence is CASGTGATDTQYF. CDR3 bases: TGTGCCAGCGGGACAGGGGCCACAGATACGCAGTATTTT.